This T cell receptor beta chain was sequenced for a study of blood T cell repertoires in COVID-19. Data came from immunoSEQ multiplex PCR; TCRdb stores just in-frame clones and leaves some out. There are about 230,000 clones in the sample; over 80% occur only once, and roughly 2.7% lies in the top ten. The CDR3 runs 13 residues. The germline CDR1 and CDR2 sequences are MNHNY and SVGAGI (reference sequence). V was clipped by 4 bases and J by 6 bases, with 13 bases between them. The sequence derives from a woman between 65 and 79 years old with active or convalescent COVID-19. V and J are TRBV6-6 and TRBJ2-7, with D possibly being TRBD2 (6 bases). Sequencing was performed on peripheral blood. The CDR3 nucleotides read TGTGCCAGCAGTTCCCAGCGGGCCGGCGAGCAGTACTTC. This translates into CASSSQRAGEQYF.